This TCR beta chain was retrieved from a study of shared clonotypes between healthy human individuals. Germline V gene data show CDR1 as KGHSH and CDR2 as LQKENI. The CDR3 has 15 amino acids. V shed 2 bases and J shed 4 bases, with 14 bases lying between them. Using about 220 ng DNA, some 30,000 T cell genomes, the sorted-subset replicate PCRs were run. Some clones are missing from TCRdb's copy, which holds only in-frame ones; the method was immunoSEQ multiplex PCR. The top ten clones hold around 1.6% of a sample with about 680,000 clones, 74% of them seen once. This clonotype was obtained from a woman aged 25 to 45 in good health. The J gene is TRBJ1-2, the V gene TRBV18, with D hard to call. The sample consisted of memory CD4+ T cells sorted from blood. The sample's subset: CD45RA-negative fraction. CDR3 region: CASSPDHRVGYGYTF. DNA for the CDR3: TGTGCCAGCTCACCAGACCATAGGGTGGGCTATGGCTACACCTTC.